The 22 T cell receptor beta chains in this list originate from one sample, sequenced in a study of T cells in Graves' hyperthyroidism and ophthalmopathy. From RNA transcripts, TCR beta CDR3 regions were amplified. A first-round RT-PCR of the TCR CDR3 used the HTBI primer set. TCRdb ran MiXCR on the multiplex PCR reads and lists one entry per CDR3 protein. The data contain 500,000 to 600,000 distinct CDR3 sequences, around 46% of them singletons. The sample taken for sequencing was peripheral blood or thyroid tissue (not recorded which). These receptors were obtained from an adult woman with Graves' disease, either hyperthyroidism or ophthalmopathy (not recorded which).

Details on this clonotype: One base away lies a much larger clone, so this may be a sequencing read error. The chain has TRBV20-1 and TRBJ2-5; 11 nucleotides match TRBD2. The CDR3 loop spans 16 amino acids. Germline CDR1 is DFQATT and CDR2 is SNEGSKA (reference sequence). After removal of 5 bases from V and 0 bases from J, the junction contained 8 bases not matched to a gene. CDR3 sequence (DNA): TGCAGTGCTGGGGCTCCTAGCGGGAGGTACCAAGAGACCCAGTACTTC. Its protein product is CSAGAPSGRYQETQYF.

Comment on this clonotype: Germline and junction disagree at one end, which may indicate a read error. The chain employs TRBV2 and TRBJ1-1; D may be TRBD1 (5 bases). The CDR3 length is 14 residues. The germline gives CDR1 SNHLY, CDR2 FYNNEI. The CDR3 DNA sequence: TGTGCCAGCAGACCGTCCCGGGGGAGCACTGAAGCTTTCTTC. Translating gives CASRPSRGSTEAFF.

This clonotype was observed a few times. The V gene is TRBV5-6, the J gene TRBJ2-7; D is unresolved. V lost 4 bases, J lost 0 bases, and 17 bases lay in between. The CDR3 is made up of 16 amino acids. CDR1 is SGHDT, CDR2 YYEEEE, per germline. CDR3 amino acids: CASSRLSGGSSYEQYF. The DNA for the CDR3 is TGTGCCAGCAGCCGGTTATCGGGTGGAAGCTCCTACGAGCAGTACTTC.

This chain joins TRBV20-1 and TRBJ2-7; 7 bases are a match to TRBD1. The CDR3 extends over 13 amino acids. Germline V lookup: CDR1 DFQATT, CDR2 SNEGSKA (reference sequence). After removal of 8 bases from V and 0 bases from J, the junction contained 7 bases not matched to a gene. CDR3 nucleotide sequence: TGCAGTATCCAGGGACAGCGCTCCTACGAGCAGTACTTC. Its protein product is CSIQGQRSYEQYF.

The chain links TRBV28 to TRBJ2-5, with TRBD2 identical over 10 bases. Germline V gene sequence: CDR1 MDHEN, CDR2 SYDVKM. This CDR3 has 17 residues. The V gene end was trimmed by 3 bases and the J gene end by 5 bases; junction bases not matched to a gene: 12. In DNA, the CDR3 is TGTGCCAGCAGTTTGGGGCTAGCGGGAGCCAGGGGCGAGACCCAGTACTTC. As protein: CASSLGLAGARGETQYF. Full variable domain (missing parts from reference TRBV28 and TRBJ2-5): DVKVTQSSRYLVKRTGEKVFLECVQDMDHENMFWYRQDPGLGLRLIYFSYDVKMKEKGDIPEGYSVSREKKERFSLILESASTNQTSMYLCASSLGLAGARGETQYFGPGTRLLVL.

In its sample, this clonotype was seen many times. At one end the junction does not follow the germline gene, possibly because of a read error. DNA of the CDR3: TGTGCCAGCAGCCTGGGCCGATCTGAAGCTTTCTTT. It codes for CASSLGRSEAFF. This chain links TRBV5-1 with TRBJ1-1, with D uncertain. Per germline, CDR1 SGHRS and CDR2 YFSETQ. This CDR3 contains 12 residues.

This clonotype was recorded once. At one boundary the junction diverges from the germline segment, which might be a read error. V usage is TRBV3-1 and J usage is TRBJ1-5; D gene ambiguous. Germline CDR1 reads LGHDT; CDR2 reads YNNKEL (reference sequence). The CDR3 is 17 amino acids. The CDR3 region is CASSQVVGLTKGQPQHF. The DNA of the CDR3 is TGCGCCAGCAGCCAAGTAGTGGGTTTGACCAAAGGGCAGCCCCAGCATTTT.

This clonotype has a handful of counts. The V call is TRBV19, the J call TRBJ1-2; D unclear. This CDR3 is built from 12 residues. The germline gives CDR1 LNHDA, CDR2 SQIVND (reference sequence). V lost 9 bases and J lost 6, with 14 bases in between. The chain's CDR3 is CASKSGWDGYTF. In nucleotides, the CDR3 is TGTGCCAGCAAGTCGGGCTGGGATGGCTACACCTTC. The entire variable domain, with the rest obtained from reference TRBV19 and TRBJ1-2, is as follows: DGGITQSPKYLFRKEGQNVTLSCEQNLNHDAMYWYRQDPGQGLRLIYYSQIVNDFQKGDIAEGYSVSREKKESFPLTVTSAQKNPTAFYLCASKSGWDGYTFGSGTRLTVV.

This sequence joins TRBV30 and TRBJ2-5, with 8 bases lining up with TRBD1. The junction had 8 bases not matched to a gene; V was cut back by 1 base and J by 4 bases. Germline loops: CDR1 GTSNPN, CDR2 SVGIG (reference sequence). The CDR3 runs 15 residues. In DNA form, the CDR3 reads TGTGCCTGGAGTGCCGGACAGGGATTCGGAGAGACCCAGTACTTC. This codes for CAWSAGQGFGETQYF.

The V call is TRBV2, the J call TRBJ1-5; D might be TRBD1 (6 bases). V lost 3 bases, J lost 10 bases, and 22 bases lay in between. The CDR3 loop spans 16 amino acids. Germline lookup yields CDR1 SNHLY and CDR2 FYNNEI. The DNA of the CDR3 is TGTGCCAGCAGTGACCCTCCCGGGACACCAAATTCACCCCAGCATTTT. This gives the protein CASSDPPGTPNSPQHF.

V and J are TRBV7-9 and TRBJ1-2, with no clear D. Trimming removed 5 bases from V and 4 bases from J, with 14 bases in between. Germline lookup yields CDR1 SEHNR and CDR2 FQNEAQ (reference sequence). The CDR3 sequence is 14 residues long. The CDR3 DNA reads as TGTGCCAGCAGCCGGGGAGAGGGCCCCTATGGCTACACCTTC. This codes for CASSRGEGPYGYTF.

J is TRBJ2-5 and V is TRBV10-3, with TRBD2 matching over 11 bases. Germline CDR1 ENHRY, CDR2 SYGVKD. There are 15 residues in the CDR3. With V trimmed by 6 bases and J by 3 bases, 6 bases remained unmatched. CDR3 sequence: CAIRTGTSGEETQYF. CDR3 in DNA: TGTGCCATCAGAACCGGGACTAGCGGAGAAGAGACCCAGTACTTC.

The rearrangement uses TRBV20-1 and TRBJ1-2, with 7 bases lining up with TRBD1. From germline, CDR1 is DFQATT and CDR2 SNEGSKA (reference sequence). J was trimmed by 5 bases and V by 2 bases; bases with no gene match: 5. CDR3 size: 13 residues. DNA for the CDR3: TGCAGTGCTAGATCTACAGGGGTTTATGGCTACACCTTC. As protein: CSARSTGVYGYTF.

This clonotype was counted at least ten times. V gene TRBV24-1 combines with J gene TRBJ2-7; no clear D. This CDR3 contains 13 residues. The V end lost 3 bases, the J end lost 5 bases, and 10 bases lay between the germline ends. CDR1 and CDR2 (germline): KGHDR, SFDVKD. This chain's CDR3 is CATSDPHMDEQYF. The CDR3 region has the DNA TGTGCCACCAGTGATCCACACATGGACGAGCAGTACTTC.

In its sample, this clonotype was seen a few times. The chain has TRBV29-1 and TRBJ1-2; D unresolved. The CDR3 length is 13 residues. V gave up 4 bases and J gave up 4 bases, with 13 bases separating them. Germline V gives CDR1 SQVTM, CDR2 ANQGSEA. The chain's CDR3 is CSVVGKVRYGYTF. CDR3 DNA: TGCAGCGTTGTAGGAAAGGTCCGCTATGGCTACACCTTC.

This clonotype was recorded a few times. The chain links TRBV20-1 to TRBJ1-1; D perhaps matches TRBD1 (5 bases). The CDR3 sequence is 14 residues long. Germline assignment: CDR1 DFQATT and CDR2 SNEGSKA (reference sequence). Trimming pared 1 base from V and 1 base from J, leaving 10 bases between. The CDR3 DNA reads as TGCAGTGCTAGAGCCGGGGCGCCGAACACTGAAGCTTTCTTT. It is translated as CSARAGAPNTEAFF.

The table lists this clonotype with many counts. V usage is TRBV20-1 and J usage is TRBJ1-4; 11 bases match TRBD1. The germline V gene encodes CDR1 DFQATT and CDR2 SNEGSKA (reference sequence). Trimming at V came to 6 bases and at J to 8 bases, leaving 8 bases not matched to a gene. The CDR3 runs to 14 residues. CDR3 protein: CSADSGQGAEKLFF. The DNA for the CDR3 is TGCAGTGCCGATAGCGGACAGGGGGCGGAAAAACTGTTTTTT.

The rearrangement joins TRBV29-1 to TRBJ2-7; D may be TRBD2 (6 bases). V shed 2 bases and J shed 7 bases, with 15 bases lying between them. The CDR3 consists of 13 residues. Germline V gene lookup returns CDR1 SQVTM and CDR2 ANQGSEA. In nucleotides, the CDR3 is TGCAGCGTTGAAAGTCAGGGCAGCGGGGAGCAGTACTTC. Amino acid sequence: CSVESQGSGEQYF.

This clonotype was counted at least ten times. The chain carries TRBV12-3 or TRBV12-4 and TRBJ1-2; 7 bases are a match to TRBD1. The V segment lost 6 bases and the J segment 5 bases; nucleotides outside the gene matches: 9. The CDR3 spans 14 residues. CDR3 nucleotide sequence: TGTGCCAGCAGGCTGGGAGGGGGCCGGTATGGCTACACCTTC. Encoded protein: CASRLGGGRYGYTF.

The V gene is TRBV28, the J gene TRBJ1-2; D gene uncertain. This CDR3 contains 15 residues. Germline V lookup: CDR1 MDHEN, CDR2 SYDVKM. V gave up 7 bases and J gave up 3 bases, with 18 bases separating them. CDR3 loop: CASTPSVFGDYGYTF. CDR3 in DNA: TGTGCCAGCACCCCTTCGGTTTTTGGTGACTATGGCTACACCTTC.

J is TRBJ1-1 and V is TRBV29-1, with D possibly being TRBD1 (5 bases). Looked up from germline, CDR1 is SQVTM and CDR2 is ANQGSEA. The CDR3 length is 15 residues. V was trimmed by 8 bases and J by 1 base, leaving 20 bases between them. CDR3 in amino acids: CSRGLRTNTNTEAFF. Written as DNA, the CDR3 is TGCAGCAGGGGACTCAGAACAAACACGAACACTGAAGCTTTCTTT.

J is TRBJ2-3 and V is TRBV7-9; maybe TRBD1 (8 bases). This CDR3 has 15 amino acids. Germline-derived CDR1 and CDR2 are SEHNR and FQNEAQ (reference sequence). V was trimmed by 5 bases and J by 5 bases, leaving 17 bases between them. DNA of the CDR3: TGTGCCAGCAGCACCCAGGGGGCGGGGGAAGATACGCAGTATTTT. Translated, it gives CASSTQGAGEDTQYF.